These 21 T cell receptor beta chains came from one sample sequenced in a study of PD-L1 blockade in urothelial cancer. As for time point: peripheral blood 6 weeks after treatment start. Profiled with immunoSEQ multiplex PCR; TCRdb holds only in-frame clones, not every one. The table has roughly 100,000 clones, roughly 85% seen once. The sample was PBMCs, taken around atezolizumab (anti-PD-L1) treatment. Source of these receptors: a man in his 70s with urothelial cancer.

The V and J genes are TRBV18 and TRBJ2-6; unclear D gene. The CDR3 sequence is 15 residues long. V was pared by 3 bases and J by 2 bases, with 8 bases between. The germline V gene encodes CDR1 KGHSH and CDR2 LQKENI. This chain's CDR3 is CASSPTVAGANVLTF. CDR3 nucleotides: TGTGCCAGCTCACCCACGGTAGCTGGGGCCAACGTCCTGACTTTC. Complete variable domain (other parts from reference TRBV18 and TRBJ2-6): NAGVMQNPRHLVRRRGQEARLRCSPMKGHSHVYWYRQLPEEGLKFMVYLQKENIIDESGMPKERFSAEFPKEGPSILRIQQVVRGDSAAYFCASSPTVAGANVLTFGAGSRLTVL.

The CDR3 spells CATSREGGAFRDANEKLFF. The DNA for the CDR3 is TGTGCCACCAGCAGAGAGGGGGGTGCTTTCCGGGACGCTAATGAAAAACTGTTTTTT. This chain links TRBV15 with TRBJ1-4, with D perhaps matching TRBD1 (5 bases). CDR1 is LNHNV, CDR2 YYDKDF, per germline (reference sequence). V lost 0 bases and J 3 bases, leaving 20 bases between the germline ends. The CDR3 totals 19 residues.

This clone was recorded many times. The chain carries TRBV21-1 and TRBJ2-1; TRBD2 is taken as the D call from the table, unchecked against the DNA. TRBV21-1 is annotated as a pseudogene. This CDR3 spans 15 amino acids. The CDR3 DNA follows: TGTGCCAGCAGCAAAGAGGGACTAGATGGAAATGAGCAGTTCTTC. Protein product: CASSKEGLDGNEQFF.

This chain uses TRBV5-1 with TRBJ2-1, with TRBD2 matching 10 bases. CDR1 is SGHRS, CDR2 YFSETQ, per germline. The CDR3 is 15 amino acids. Losses at the gene ends were 4 bases for V and 8 bases for J; bases not matched to a gene: 9. CDR3 in DNA: TGCGCCAGCAGCGTAGCGGGGGGCGCGGTCGATGAGCAGTTCTTC. Translation gives CASSVAGGAVDEQFF.

The chain employs TRBV6-6 and TRBJ1-4, with TRBD1 matching 8 bases. From germline, CDR1 is MNHNY and CDR2 SVGAGI (reference sequence). With 2 bases clipped from V and 7 bases from J, the junction kept 3 bases outside the gene matches. The CDR3 has 14 residues. The CDR3 loop is CASSYNRGGEKLFF. CDR3 nucleotide sequence: TGTGCCAGCAGTTACAACAGGGGGGGTGAAAAACTGTTTTTT.

The chain joins TRBV18 to TRBJ2-1; 10 bases align to TRBD2. CDR1 is KGHSH and CDR2 is LQKENI in the germline V gene. The CDR3 length is 17 residues. The junction had 15 bases not matched to a gene; V was cut back by 4 bases and J by 9 bases. CDR3 nucleotides: TGTGCCAGCTCACTAAACCACGGATTAGCGGGAGGATCTGAGCAGTTCTTC. Protein sequence: CASSLNHGLAGGSEQFF.

This chain joins TRBV25-1 and TRBJ1-1; no firm D call. The CDR3 sequence is 13 residues long. The germline V and J ends were trimmed by 6 bases and 1 base, with 9 bases remaining between them. CDR1 and CDR2 from the germline V gene are MGHDK and SYGVNS. The CDR3 nucleotides are TGTGCCAGCAGGCGGGTTCAGAACACTGAAGCTTTCTTT. It translates to CASRRVQNTEAFF.

The V gene is TRBV5-5, the J gene TRBJ1-1, with a possible D match to TRBD1 (5 bases). Germline CDR1 is SGHKS and CDR2 is YYEKEE (reference sequence). The length of the CDR3 is 16 residues. Trimming removed 4 bases from V and 0 bases from J, with 16 bases in between. The CDR3 coding sequence is TGTGCCAGCAGCCATGGAGACAGTGTGATGAACACTGAAGCTTTCTTT. Translating it yields CASSHGDSVMNTEAFF.

The rearrangement uses TRBV6-1 and TRBJ1-5, with 11 bases fitting TRBD1. The germline V gene has CDR1 MNHNS and CDR2 SASEGT. V lost 4 bases, J lost 1 base, and 3 bases stayed unmatched. CDR3 length equals 16 residues. The CDR3 bases are TGTGCCAGCAGTGGGACAGGGGGCCTGAGCAATCAGCCCCAGCATTTT. This encodes CASSGTGGLSNQPQHF.

The chain recombines TRBV18 with TRBJ2-1, with 8 bases fitting TRBD1. Per germline, CDR1 KGHSH and CDR2 LQKENI. Unmatched junction bases numbered 14, after V lost 3 bases and J lost 7 bases. The CDR3 extends over 17 amino acids. CDR3: CASSPPGSSGGPNEQFF. In nucleotides, the CDR3 is TGTGCCAGCTCACCGCCGGGAAGTTCAGGGGGCCCAAATGAGCAGTTCTTC.

This chain links TRBV6-6 with TRBJ2-1; D remains ambiguous. The V and J ends lost 0 bases and 5 bases respectively, with 8 bases between them. The CDR3 is made up of 14 amino acids. CDR1 and CDR2 from the germline V gene are MNHNY and SVGAGI (reference sequence). The CDR3 DNA is TGTGCCAGCAGTTACTCGAAGCGTAACAATGAGCAGTTCTTC. This sequence encodes CASSYSKRNNEQFF.

The chain links TRBV10-2 to TRBJ2-7, with D perhaps TRBD2 (5 bases). Trimming cost V 7 bases and J 0 bases, with 10 bases left between them. CDR1 and CDR2 (germline): WSHSY, SAAADI. This CDR3 is 13 amino acids long. The CDR3 DNA is TGCGCCAGCACTGACGGACTCTCCTACGAGCAGTACTTC. Its protein product is CASTDGLSYEQYF.

The chain employs TRBV5-1 and TRBJ1-1, with a possible D match to TRBD1 (6 bases). Germline lookup yields CDR1 SGHRS and CDR2 YFSETQ. Trimming shortened V by 0 bases and J by 4 bases, and 13 bases separated the two germline ends. The CDR3 is 15 amino acids. CDR3 amino acids: CASSLAAGDLTEAFF. Here the CDR3 DNA reads TGCGCCAGCAGCTTGGCCGCAGGGGATCTCACTGAAGCTTTCTTT.

This rearrangement joins TRBV5-1 to TRBJ2-5; 9 nucleotides line up with TRBD1. The CDR3 sequence is 16 residues long. J lost 3 bases, V lost 1 base, and 7 bases had no gene match. Germline assignment: CDR1 SGHRS and CDR2 YFSETQ. CDR3 nucleotide sequence: TGCGCCAGCAGCTTGACGGTCGGACAGGGGAAAGAGACCCAGTACTTC. This sequence encodes CASSLTVGQGKETQYF.

In its sample, this clone was seen once. The chain uses TRBV6-1 and TRBJ2-6; 9 nucleotides match TRBD1. The CDR3 totals 18 residues. The trim removed 2 bases at V and 0 bases at J, leaving 5 bases unmatched. CDR1 is MNHNS, CDR2 SASEGT, per germline. The CDR3 is CASSERDRVGSGANVLTF. The CDR3, as DNA: TGTGCCAGCAGTGAAAGGGACAGGGTGGGCTCTGGGGCCAACGTCCTGACTTTC.

This chain joins TRBV7-2 and TRBJ2-1, with D tentatively TRBD2 (6 bases). The CDR3 consists of 16 residues. Trimming stripped 1 base from V and 4 bases from J, with 14 bases between. Germline CDR1 is SGHTA and CDR2 is FQGNSA. CDR3 residues: CASSLGGTGTYNEQFF. The CDR3 bases are TGTGCCAGCAGCTTAGGGGGGACTGGGACTTACAATGAGCAGTTCTTC.

The CDR3 is CASSLDRALSTEAFF. DNA of the CDR3: TGTGCCAGCAGCTTGGACAGGGCATTGAGCACTGAAGCTTTCTTT. V and J are TRBV5-4 and TRBJ1-1; possibly TRBD1 for D (6 bases). Germline V gene sequence: CDR1 SGHNT, CDR2 YYREEE (reference sequence). The CDR3 sequence is 15 residues long. V was clipped by 0 bases and J by 4 bases, with 13 bases between them.

The chain carries TRBV5-8 and TRBJ1-1; D remains ambiguous. Trimming removed 0 bases from V and 1 base from J, with 13 bases in between. Germline V lookup: CDR1 SGHTS, CDR2 YDEGEE. The CDR3 covers 16 residues. As DNA, the CDR3 is TGTGCCAGCAGCTTGGACGGAGCACTCACGAACACTGAAGCTTTCTTT. Its translation: CASSLDGALTNTEAFF.

The chain combines TRBV4-2 with TRBJ2-7; TRBD1 matches at 7 bases. The CDR3 spans 15 residues. Trimming took 4 bases from V and 2 from J; bases not matched to a gene: 8. Germline CDR1 reads LGHNA; CDR2 reads YNFKEQ. The CDR3 region is CASSLRQGGTYEQYF. DNA for the CDR3: TGTGCCAGCAGCCTCAGACAGGGTGGGACCTACGAGCAGTACTTC.

The chain couples TRBV9 to TRBJ2-7, with 8 bases matching TRBD2. This CDR3 is built from 15 residues. Per germline, CDR1 SGDLS and CDR2 YYNGEE. V gave up 0 bases and J gave up 3 bases; unmatched junction bases: 5. CDR3 in amino acids: CASSVEGGGYYEQYF. CDR3 nucleotide sequence: TGTGCCAGCAGCGTAGAGGGCGGGGGGTACTACGAGCAGTACTTC.

The chain couples TRBV6-5 to TRBJ2-2; D may be TRBD1 (6 bases). Deletions cut 4 bases from V and 6 bases from J, with 18 bases between. The CDR3 contains 16 residues. The germline V gene has CDR1 MNHEY and CDR2 SVGAGI. Here the CDR3 reads CASSSYRDFGAGELFF. CDR3 in DNA: TGTGCCAGCAGTTCCTACAGGGATTTTGGGGCCGGGGAGCTGTTTTTT.